The next 12 T cell receptor beta chains were all read from a single sample in a study of spatial heterogeneity in lung cancer. Time point denoted: sample taken at primary tumor resection. Each CDR3 protein is one row after TCRdb ran MiXCR on the 5' RACE reads. The table records about 48,000 distinct CDR3 sequences, roughly 5.7% of them present only once. Source: PBMCs, taken at surgery. The source of these receptors is a male donor with early-stage non-small cell lung cancer.

This clonotype was detected ten times or more. This rearrangement joins TRBV12-3 or TRBV12-4 to TRBJ2-3, with TRBD1 matching over 11 bases. CDR3 length equals 15 residues. V gave up 3 bases and J gave up 3 bases; unmatched junction bases: 2. CDR3 region: CASSFGTGGTDTQYF. Here the CDR3 DNA reads TGTGCCAGCAGTTTCGGGACAGGGGGGACAGATACGCAGTATTTT.

This clonotype came up many times. The V and J genes are TRBV4-1 and TRBJ2-5; D perhaps matches TRBD2 (6 bases). The CDR3 runs 14 residues. V was shortened by 7 bases and J by 4 bases, with 16 bases between the two germline ends. Germline lookup yields CDR1 MGHRA and CDR2 YSYEKL. The CDR3 sequence: CASKSFVGGETQYF. CDR3 nucleotides: TGCGCCAGCAAATCATTCGTGGGGGGAGAGACCCAGTACTTC.

This clonotype came up many times. The chain links TRBV28 to TRBJ1-6; no firm D call. CDR1 and CDR2 (germline): MDHEN, SYDVKM. This CDR3 has 14 amino acids. V was shortened by 6 bases and J by 7 bases, with 13 bases between the two germline ends. CDR3 loop: CASSVPGRNSPLHF. The CDR3 DNA is TGTGCCAGCAGCGTCCCGGGCCGCAATTCACCCCTCCACTTT. Supplemented by reference TRBV28 and TRBJ1-6, the full variable domain reads DVKVTQSSRYLVKRTGEKVFLECVQDMDHENMFWYRQDPGLGLRLIYFSYDVKMKEKGDIPEGYSVSREKKERFSLILESASTNQTSMYLCASSVPGRNSPLHFGNGTRLTVT.

This chain links TRBV4-1 with TRBJ1-5; D is unresolved. The germline CDR1 and CDR2 sequences are MGHRA and YSYEKL. The CDR3 is 15 amino acids. V shed 2 bases and J shed 7 bases, with 15 bases lying between them. The chain's CDR3 is CASSQYGRVNQPQHF. As DNA, the CDR3 is TGCGCCAGCAGCCAATATGGAAGGGTGAACCAGCCCCAGCATTTT.

Ten or more counts support this clonotype. The rearrangement links TRBV19 to TRBJ1-5; 7 bases are shared with TRBD1. The ends lost 7 bases at V and 4 bases at J; junction bases unmatched: 10. Germline values: CDR1 LNHDA, CDR2 SQIVND (reference sequence). There are 15 residues in the CDR3. Here the CDR3 reads CASTARQGGNQPQHF. In DNA form, the CDR3 reads TGTGCCAGTACGGCCCGACAGGGTGGGAATCAGCCCCAGCATTTT.

The sample holds many counts of this clonotype. The rearrangement joins TRBV30 to TRBJ1-1; 7 bases match TRBD1. The CDR3 has 14 amino acids. The J segment lost 1 base and the V segment lost 2 bases, leaving 4 bases of the junction unmatched. Germline V CDR1 and CDR2: GTSNPN, SVGIG (reference sequence). This chain's CDR3 is CAWSFRDRNTEAFF. CDR3 nucleotides: TGTGCCTGGAGTTTTAGGGACAGGAACACTGAAGCTTTCTTT.

This clonotype was observed at least ten times. This rearrangement joins TRBV28 to TRBJ1-1, with D uncertain. Germline V CDR1 and CDR2: MDHEN, SYDVKM. The CDR3 length is 15 residues. Trimming removed 1 base from V and 1 base from J, with 10 bases in between. The CDR3 DNA reads TGTGCCAGCAGTTTATTTCTCCTGGGGAACACTGAAGCTTTCTTT. Translated: CASSLFLLGNTEAFF.

Ten or more counts support this clonotype. The genes are TRBV4-1 and TRBJ1-3; the D is unclear. With 1 base removed from V and 0 bases from J, the gap between germline ends came to 7 bases. Germline V gives CDR1 MGHRA, CDR2 YSYEKL. The CDR3 runs to 15 residues. In DNA, the CDR3 is TGCGCCAGCAGCCAAGGTCGGCACTCTGGAAACACCATATATTTT. Its protein is CASSQGRHSGNTIYF.

Ten or more counts support this clonotype. V gene TRBV12-3 or TRBV12-4 combines with J gene TRBJ2-7, with D unclear. This CDR3 region has 12 residues. Deletions cut 2 bases from V and 4 bases from J, with 6 bases between. The CDR3 protein is CASSLLGYEQYF. The CDR3 bases are TGTGCCAGCAGTTTATTGGGGTACGAGCAGTACTTC.

This clonotype has ten or more counts. CDR3 sequence reads: CSVEYRSNYGYTF. DNA for the CDR3: TGCAGCGTTGAATACCGCTCTAACTATGGCTACACCTTC. The chain has TRBV29-1 and TRBJ1-2; D remains unclear. The ends were cut back, 2 bases at V and 0 bases at J, with 7 bases in the middle. The CDR3 has 13 amino acids. CDR1 is SQVTM and CDR2 is ANQGSEA in the germline V gene. Full variable domain (remainder filled in from reference TRBV29-1 and TRBJ1-2): SAVISQKPSRDICQRGTSLTIQCQVDSQVTMMFWYRQQPGQSLTLIATANQGSEATYESGFVIDKFPISRPNLTFSTLTVSNMSPEDSSIYLCSVEYRSNYGYTFGSGTRLTVV.

This clonotype showed up many times. V is TRBV5-6 and J is TRBJ2-1, with D unclear. This CDR3 comprises 16 residues. The V end lost 4 bases, the J end lost 4 bases, and 18 bases lay between the germline ends. In germline, CDR1 is SGHDT, CDR2 YYEEEE. The CDR3 DNA is TGTGCCAGCAGCACCCGAAGGGATCTAGATTACAATGAGCAGTTCTTC. Amino acid sequence: CASSTRRDLDYNEQFF.

This clonotype was recorded many times. The V and J genes are TRBV5-4 and TRBJ2-5; TRBD1 aligns across 7 bases. The CDR3 consists of 13 residues. Germline CDR1 and CDR2: SGHNT and YYREEE (reference sequence). V lost 4 bases, J lost 5 bases, and 5 bases stayed unmatched. This chain's CDR3 is CASSTTGDETQYF. In DNA form, the CDR3 reads TGTGCCAGCAGCACAACAGGGGACGAGACCCAGTACTTC.